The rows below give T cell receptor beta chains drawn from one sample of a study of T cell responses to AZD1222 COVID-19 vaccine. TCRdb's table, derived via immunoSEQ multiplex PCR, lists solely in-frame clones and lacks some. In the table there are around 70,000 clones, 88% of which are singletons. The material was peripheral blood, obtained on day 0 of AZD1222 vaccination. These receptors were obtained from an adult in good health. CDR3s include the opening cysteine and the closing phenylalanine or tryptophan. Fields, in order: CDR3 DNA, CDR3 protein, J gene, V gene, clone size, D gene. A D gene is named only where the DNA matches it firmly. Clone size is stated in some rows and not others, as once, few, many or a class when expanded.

TGTGCCAGCAGCCTAGCGGGAATGCAGTTCTTC | CASSLAGMQFF | TRBJ2-1 | TRBV6-6 | NA | TRBD2
TGTGCCAGCAGTTCACAGACTAGCGGGACCTACAATGAGCAGTTCTTC | CASSSQTSGTYNEQFF | TRBJ2-1 | TRBV28 | NA | TRBD2
TGTGCCAGCTCACCCCTACAAGGCGGGGAGCTGTTTTTT | CASSPLQGGELFF | TRBJ2-2 | TRBV18 | NA | NA
TGTGCCAGCTCACCGGGGGCCGGGCAGCCCCAGCATTTT | CASSPGAGQPQHF | TRBJ1-5 | TRBV18 | few | NA
TGTGCCAGCAGCTTAGCAAAAGGGACAGATAAGTTTGCCGGTAAGTGGGAGCAGTACTTC | CASSLAKGTDKFAGKWEQYF | TRBJ2-7 | TRBV12-1 | NA | NA
TGTGCCAGCAGCGCAGACGGGACAGGGGGAGCGGGACCGTTGGGTGAGACCCAGTACTTC | CASSADGTGGAGPLGETQYF | TRBJ2-5 | TRBV9 | once | TRBD1
TGTGCCAGCAGCTTACGGTCAGGGGAAGGAAACACCATATATTTT | CASSLRSGEGNTIYF | TRBJ1-3 | TRBV7-2 | NA | NA
TGTGCCAGCAGCTTCGGGACCGACTTTTCCTACAATGAGCAGTTCTTC | CASSFGTDFSYNEQFF | TRBJ2-1 | TRBV11-3 | NA | NA
TGCAGCGTTCCTCGACAGGACATCCCGAACACCGGGGAGCTGTTTTTT | CSVPRQDIPNTGELFF | TRBJ2-2 | TRBV29-1 | NA | NA
TGTGCCAGCGAACAGGGCCCTAGGGTAGGAAAACTGTTTTTT | CASEQGPRVGKLFF | TRBJ1-4 | TRBV28 | NA | NA
TGTGCCAGCAGCGTAGGTCCTAGCGGGAACAATGAGCAGTTCTTC | CASSVGPSGNNEQFF | TRBJ2-1 | TRBV9 | NA | TRBD2
TGTGCCAGCAGAGGGATCTTCAGGGGGAATCAGCCCCAGCATTTT | CASRGIFRGNQPQHF | TRBJ1-5 | TRBV6-5 | NA | TRBD1
TGTGCCAGTAGTATCCGGGGGGACAGCCGGAACACTGAAGCTTTCTTT | CASSIRGDSRNTEAFF | TRBJ1-1 | TRBV19 | NA | TRBD1